The 8 T cell receptor beta chains below come from one sample, sequenced in a study of blood T cells in healthy people across ages. Alongside a J-beta primer mix, a sample-barcoded 5' primer served in a second PCR lasting 7 to 11 cycles. A single record per CDR3 protein comes from TCRdb applying MiXCR to the 5' RACE reads. The sample lists 1 million or so distinct CDR3 sequences, around 45% seen once, with approximately 20% in the top ten. Sequencing was carried out using blood. These receptor sequences come from a woman aged 55-69 years in good health.

This clonotype was detected many times. The V gene is TRBV3-1, the J gene TRBJ2-7; D call uncertain. There are 14 residues in the CDR3. In germline, CDR1 is LGHDT, CDR2 YNNKEL (reference sequence). Trimming pared 0 bases from V and 3 bases from J, leaving 9 bases between. CDR3 protein: CASSQEGIFYEQYF. In DNA form, the CDR3 reads TGTGCCAGCAGCCAAGAGGGCATCTTCTACGAGCAGTACTTC.

This clonotype came up a few times. This chain uses TRBV7-2 with TRBJ2-1; D is possibly TRBD1 (6 bases). Per the germline V gene, CDR1 is SGHTA and CDR2 is FQGNSA. This CDR3 spans 15 amino acids. Trimming pared 2 bases from V and 2 bases from J, leaving 10 bases between. CDR3 residues: CASSLLRGPYNEQFF. The CDR3 nucleotides are TGTGCCAGCAGCTTACTCAGGGGCCCCTACAATGAGCAGTTCTTC.

Concerning this clonotype itself: This likely comes from a read error, as the CDR3 has no conserved phenylalanine or tryptophan at its end. The DNA is left out, because the CDR3 cannot be placed on it with certainty; the CDR3 is given as TCRdb lists it. CDR3 region: CASPSTPPL. The chain links TRBV21-1 to TRBJ1-6. TRBV21-1 is a recognized pseudogene. The CDR3 extends over 9 residues, inclusive of both ends.

This chain uses TRBV9 with TRBJ2-1, with TRBD2 as a possible D gene (5 bases). The CDR3 covers 12 residues. The germline V and J ends were trimmed by 7 bases and 3 bases, with 8 bases remaining between them. Germline V gene lookup returns CDR1 SGDLS and CDR2 YYNGEE. CDR3: CASAGVYNEQFF. The CDR3 DNA sequence: TGTGCCAGCGCCGGGGTCTACAATGAGCAGTTCTTC.

The chain joins TRBV15 to TRBJ2-1; 11 bases match TRBD2. The CDR3 is 17 residues long. CDR1 is LNHNV, CDR2 YYDKDF, per germline (reference sequence). The V and J ends lost 1 base and 9 bases, in that order; junction bases with no gene match: 11. The CDR3 nucleotides are TGTGCCACCAGCAGAGTTAAAGGGACTAGCGGTCGGGGTGAGCAGTTCTTC. Amino acids: CATSRVKGTSGRGEQFF.

V gene TRBV5-4 combines with J gene TRBJ2-6; 8 bases map to TRBD2. CDR1 is SGHNT, CDR2 YYREEE, per germline (reference sequence). The CDR3 has 15 residues. The V gene end was trimmed by 9 bases and the J gene end by 0 bases; junction bases not matched to a gene: 5. The CDR3 DNA reads TGTGCCACCGGGAGGGGGACCTCTGGGGCCAACGTCCTGACTTTC. As protein: CATGRGTSGANVLTF. Combining the CDR3 with reference TRBV5-4 and TRBJ2-6 gives the whole variable domain ETGVTQSPTHLIKTRGQQVTLRCSSQSGHNTVSWYQQALGQGPQFIFQYYREEENGRGNFPPRFSGLQFPNYSSELNVNALELDDSALYLCATGRGTSGANVLTFGAGSRLTVL.

The chain joins TRBV20-1 to TRBJ2-1; 8 nucleotides agree with TRBD2. The CDR3 totals 15 residues. Trimming cost V 4 bases and J 1 base; bases outside gene matches: 6. Looked up from germline, CDR1 is DFQATT and CDR2 is SNEGSKA (reference sequence). The CDR3 sequence is CSAKGLAGSYNEQFF. The CDR3, as DNA: TGCAGTGCTAAGGGTCTAGCGGGTTCCTACAATGAGCAGTTCTTC.

Worth noting for this clonotype: Lacking the conserved final phenylalanine or tryptophan, this CDR3 likely reflects a read error. The V gene is TRBV10-3, the J gene TRBJ2-7, with TRBD2 identical over 10 bases. Germline assignment: CDR1 ENHRY and CDR2 SYGVKD. V dropped 3 bases and J dropped 2; count of bases not matched to a gene: 10. The CDR3 runs to 17 residues. For the CDR3, the DNA is TGTGCCATCAGTGATCTTAGAGCGGGAGGGCCCACCTACGAGCAGTACTTA. Translated: CAISDLRAGGPTYEQYL.